A selection of T cell receptor beta chains follows, all from one sample in a study of T cell responses to AZD1222 COVID-19 vaccine. Generated by immunoSEQ multiplex PCR, the TCRdb table keeps only in-frame clones and is missing some. The sample has about 110,000 clones, 80% to 95% seen once. Sequenced here: peripheral blood, sampled 28 days after the second AZD1222 dose. All receptors derive from an adult who received the AZD1222 COVID-19 vaccine. Both conserved end residues are part of each CDR3. D genes are given only for firm matches.

v_call	d_call	j_call	cdr3_aa
TRBV4-1	-	TRBJ1-3	CASSQVSAASSGNTIYF
TRBV9	-	TRBJ1-4	CASSVYQTATNEKLFF
TRBV19	-	TRBJ1-1	CASRMTALEANEAFF
TRBV12-3/TRBV12-4	-	TRBJ1-5	CASSSRNVQPQHF
TRBV6-1	-	TRBJ1-5	CASSEGQVGNQPQHF
TRBV7-3	-	TRBJ2-5	CASSFFQGSETQYF
TRBV4-1	TRBD1	TRBJ1-3	CASSLRDRGNGYGNTIYF
TRBV6-2/TRBV6-3	-	TRBJ1-5	CASSYGRSNQPQHF
TRBV7-9	-	TRBJ1-2	CASSLTGGTNYGYTF
TRBV7-9	-	TRBJ1-4	CASRDFEEEKLFF
TRBV24-1	-	TRBJ1-2	CATSDVPENYGYTF
TRBV7-2	TRBD2	TRBJ2-3	CASSFDPTAGGRDTQYF
TRBV27	-	TRBJ1-3	CASSLNPGVGNTIYF
TRBV18	-	TRBJ2-7	CASSPGGPAYEQYF
TRBV3-1/TRBV3-2	-	TRBJ1-5	CASSPQRHQPQHF
TRBV4-3	-	TRBJ2-5	CASTPLPPPRPHQKTQYF
TRBV7-9	-	TRBJ2-1	CASSRDGSSYNEQFF
TRBV10-3	TRBD2	TRBJ2-5	CAISPGREQETQYF
TRBV20-1	-	TRBJ1-1	CSAPDRPEAFF
TRBV2	-	TRBJ1-1	CASKPGVATEAFF
TRBV3-1/TRBV3-2	-	TRBJ2-5	CASSQDLVRGSGTQYF
TRBV9	TRBD1	TRBJ1-2	CASSPQGDNYGYTF
TRBV5-4	-	TRBJ2-1	CASSTRGSASFYNEQFF
TRBV5-8	-	TRBJ1-1	CASSLQVVTEAFF
TRBV11-1	-	TRBJ2-7	CASGGAEQYF
TRBV11-2	TRBD2	TRBJ2-6	CASSLALAGLGSGANVLTF
TRBV11-2	-	TRBJ1-1	CASSLVLGDWAEAFF
TRBV6-1	-	TRBJ1-5	CASSEGVTRNQPQHF
TRBV19	TRBD1	TRBJ1-5	CASSIRRPGGRQPQHF
TRBV6-6	TRBD1	TRBJ1-2	CASARTGGDYTF
TRBV11-3	-	TRBJ1-1	CASSLGWNTEAFF
TRBV27	TRBD2	TRBJ2-7	CASSNGAGAYEQYF
TRBV11-2	-	TRBJ2-2	CASSSSNTGELFF
TRBV4-3	-	TRBJ1-5	CASSQDIGARGNQPQHF
TRBV5-1	TRBD2	TRBJ2-3	CASSPPGSGGTDTQYF